Presented here are 28 T cell receptor beta chains from one specimen sequenced in a study of glioma-infiltrating T cells. Using RNA template, CDR3s of TCR alpha and beta were amplified with iRepertoire arm-PCR. TCRdb called the multiplex PCR reads again in MiXCR, with one record for every CDR3 protein. The sample yields some 190,000 distinct CDR3 sequences, over 30% seen once. The sequencing input was glioma tissue, nonneoplastic brain tissue, or PBMCs (not recorded which). These receptors were obtained from a human donor with low-grade glioma or glioblastoma, undergoing nonglioma brain surgery, or in good health (not recorded which).

This clonotype was seen more than once but under ten times. The rearrangement links TRBV7-3 to TRBJ1-6, with 7 bases fitting TRBD1. The V gene end was trimmed by 5 bases and the J gene end by 8 bases; junction bases not matched to a gene: 9. This CDR3 comprises 15 residues. Germline-derived CDR1 and CDR2 are SGHTA and FQGTGA. In DNA, the CDR3 is TGTGCCAGCAGCCTGACGACAGGGTCCTATTCACCCCTCCACTTT. It specifies CASSLTTGSYSPLHF. The whole variable domain, remainder taken from reference TRBV7-3 and TRBJ1-6, is GAGVSQTPSNKVTEKGKYVELRCDPISGHTALYWYRQSLGQGPEFLIYFQGTGAADDSGLPNDRFFAVRPEGSVSTLKIQRTERGDSAVYLCASSLTTGSYSPLHFGNGTRLTVT.

DNA of the CDR3: TGTGCCAGCAGTTTAGCGCTGGGGGGCAACACTGAAGCTTTCTTT. Translating it yields CASSLALGGNTEAFF. The genes are TRBV12-3 or TRBV12-4 and TRBJ1-1, with a weak D call TRBD1 (6 bases). CDR3 length: 15 amino acids. Deletions cut 0 bases from V and 2 bases from J, with 10 bases between.

This clonotype came up many times. This rearrangement joins TRBV7-2 to TRBJ1-2, with 9 bases fitting TRBD1. Germline CDR1 and CDR2: SGHTA and FQGNSA. CDR3 length: 14 residues. The V gene end was trimmed by 5 bases and the J gene end by 8 bases; junction bases not matched to a gene: 9. CDR3 region: CASSLEGQGTGYTF. CDR3 DNA: TGTGCCAGCAGCCTAGAGGGACAGGGTACGGGCTACACCTTC. Full variable domain (outside the CDR3, taken from reference TRBV7-2 and TRBJ1-2): GAGVSQSPSNKVTEKGKDVELRCDPISGHTALYWYRQSLGQGLEFLIYFQGNSAPDKSGLPSDRFSAERTGGSVSTLTIQRTQQEDSAVYLCASSLEGQGTGYTFGSGTRLTVV.

Remarks on this clonotype: The junction departs from the called germline gene at one end, perhaps through a read error. V gene TRBV28 combines with J gene TRBJ2-7, with D possibly TRBD1 on 6 matching bases. The germline V gene encodes CDR1 MDHEN and CDR2 SYDVKM. The CDR3 totals 15 residues. The chain's CDR3 is CASSLLGQRSPEQYF. CDR3 DNA: TGTGCCAGCAGTCTCCTCGGACAGAGGTCGCCGGAGCAGTATTTC.

The chain employs TRBV19 and TRBJ2-5, with D perhaps being TRBD1 or TRBD2 (5 bases each). Between the trimmed V and J ends, which lost 4 bases and 4 bases, there was a span of 10 bases. The CDR3 sequence is 13 residues long. Germline-derived CDR1 and CDR2 are LNHDA and SQIVND (reference sequence). CDR3 DNA sequence: TGTGCCAGTAGTACTGCAGGGAGAGAGACCCAGTACTTC. Translating it yields CASSTAGRETQYF.

This clonotype came up many times. The J gene is TRBJ2-3, the V gene TRBV20-1, with unresolved D. The germline CDR1 and CDR2 sequences are DFQATT and SNEGSKA (reference sequence). Trimming took 6 bases from V and 1 from J, leaving 11 bases between them. CDR3 size: 13 residues. The CDR3 loop reads CSAGDWRTDTQYF. For the CDR3, the DNA is TGCAGTGCGGGCGATTGGCGCACAGATACGCAGTATTTT.

This clonotype was observed at least ten times. The rearrangement joins TRBV27 to TRBJ1-1, with D possibly matching TRBD1 (5 bases). Germline CDR1 reads MNHEY; CDR2 reads SMNVEV (reference sequence). This CDR3 is 12 amino acids long. Deletions cut 5 bases from V and 5 bases from J, with 9 bases between. The CDR3 loop is CASSRGRTEAFF. CDR3 DNA sequence: TGTGCCAGCAGTAGGGGAAGGACTGAAGCTTTCTTT.

This clonotype has at least ten counts. The J gene is TRBJ2-2, the V gene TRBV29-1, with 7 bases identical to TRBD1. J was trimmed by 3 bases and V by 6 bases; bases with no gene match: 10. Germline-derived CDR1 and CDR2 are SQVTM and ANQGSEA. The CDR3 spans 15 residues. CDR3 amino acids: CSVSLRDSYTGELFF. The CDR3 DNA reads as TGCAGCGTGTCTCTCCGGGACAGCTACACCGGGGAGCTGTTTTTT.

This clonotype appeared a few times. The chain employs TRBV9 and TRBJ1-5; unclear D gene. Germline CDR1 reads SGDLS; CDR2 reads YYNGEE. V was pared by 2 bases and J by 3 bases, with 9 bases between. The CDR3 runs 14 residues. CDR3 coding DNA: TGTGCCAGCAGCGTTGGCTCGGTCAATCAGCCCCAGCATTTT. Amino acids: CASSVGSVNQPQHF.

A few counts support this clonotype. The genes are TRBV12-3 or TRBV12-4 and TRBJ1-1; 9 bases map to TRBD1. Unmatched junction bases numbered 4, after V lost 4 bases and J lost 1 base. This CDR3 has 15 amino acids. CDR3 coding DNA: TGTGCCAGCAGTTGGGGGGACAGGGAGAACACTGAAGCTTTCTTT. As protein: CASSWGDRENTEAFF.

The sample holds many counts of this clonotype. V and J are TRBV7-2 and TRBJ2-7, with 13 bases that match TRBD2. This CDR3 region has 15 residues. Losses at the gene ends were 5 bases for V and 4 bases for J; bases not matched to a gene: 5. From germline, CDR1 is SGHTA and CDR2 FQGNSA. CDR3 sequence: CASSPRGLAGYEQYF. The CDR3 DNA follows: TGTGCCAGCAGCCCACGGGGACTAGCGGGATACGAGCAGTACTTC.

The CDR3, as DNA: TGTGCCAGCAGCAGGTTGGGACTAGCGGGATGGTCAGATACGCAGTATTTT. Translation: CASSRLGLAGWSDTQYF. V usage is TRBV5-4 and J usage is TRBJ2-3; TRBD2 matches 13 bases. Germline values: CDR1 SGHNT, CDR2 YYREEE (reference sequence). The CDR3 runs 17 residues. The V and J ends lost 4 bases and 4 bases, in that order; junction bases with no gene match: 9.

V usage is TRBV7-2 and J usage is TRBJ2-2; tentatively, D is TRBD1 (5 bases). This CDR3 comprises 17 residues. The germline CDR1 and CDR2 sequences are SGHTA and FQGNSA. The ends were cut back, 1 base at V and 4 bases at J, with 16 bases in the middle. CDR3 coding DNA: TGTGCCAGCAGCTTAGTATCGAGTAGGGGCGGCACCGGGGAGCTGTTTTTT. Amino acid sequence: CASSLVSSRGGTGELFF.

In its sample, this clonotype was seen many times. The V gene is TRBV7-3, the J gene TRBJ2-3; 8 bases line up with TRBD2. The CDR3 loop spans 17 amino acids. CDR1 is SGHTA, CDR2 FQGTGA, per germline. V lost 2 bases to trimming and J lost 1 base; unmatched junction nucleotides: 8. The CDR3 DNA reads TGTGCCAGCAGCTTAGGCCCGGCGGGAGGAGGCACAGATACGCAGTATTTT. This encodes CASSLGPAGGGTDTQYF.

The DNA for the CDR3 is TGTGCCAGCAGAAGACAGGGGGATTCCTACGAGCAGTACTTC. Translated, it gives CASRRQGDSYEQYF. The V call is TRBV27, the J call TRBJ2-7; 9 bases are shared with TRBD1. The CDR3 consists of 14 residues. Germline CDR1 and CDR2: MNHEY and SMNVEV (reference sequence). V lost 6 bases and J lost 1; bases outside the gene matches: 4.

In this sample, this clonotype turned up many times. CDR3 protein: CASQFRQGNTIYF. Written as DNA, the CDR3 is TGTGCCAGTCAGTTCCGTCAAGGAAACACCATATATTTT. The chain links TRBV6-1 to TRBJ1-3; D call uncertain. The CDR3 has 13 residues. Trimming shortened V by 9 bases and J by 4 bases, and 13 bases separated the two germline ends. Germline lookup yields CDR1 MNHNS and CDR2 SASEGT.

This clonotype has at least ten counts. This chain uses TRBV28 with TRBJ2-3, with 8 bases that match TRBD2. With V trimmed by 2 bases and J by 0 bases, 4 bases remained unmatched. The CDR3 loop spans 16 amino acids. CDR1 is MDHEN, CDR2 SYDVKM, per germline. The CDR3 spells CASSLSGSGSTDTQYF. Written as DNA, the CDR3 is TGTGCCAGCAGTTTAAGCGGGAGCGGTAGCACAGATACGCAGTATTTT.

In this sample, this clonotype turned up a few times. This chain uses TRBV7-2 with TRBJ2-3; 14 bases align to TRBD2. The CDR3 extends over 19 amino acids. Germline CDR1 and CDR2: SGHTA and FQGNSA. V was pared by 1 base and J by 3 bases, with 9 bases of the junction left unmatched. The CDR3 reads CASSLGGRGLAGGTDTQYF. DNA of the CDR3: TGTGCCAGCAGCTTAGGAGGCCGCGGACTAGCGGGAGGTACAGATACGCAGTATTTT. The full variable domain, rest sourced from reference TRBV7-2 and TRBJ2-3, is GAGVSQSPSNKVTEKGKDVELRCDPISGHTALYWYRQSLGQGLEFLIYFQGNSAPDKSGLPSDRFSAERTGGSVSTLTIQRTQQEDSAVYLCASSLGGRGLAGGTDTQYFGPGTRLTVL.

This clonotype was seen ten or more times. The chain combines TRBV28 with TRBJ2-7; no definite D call. The germline CDR1 and CDR2 sequences are MDHEN and SYDVKM. This CDR3 is 15 amino acids long. The V end lost 5 bases, the J end lost 4 bases, and 18 bases lay between the germline ends. The CDR3 reads CASSPPFPSPYEQYF. CDR3 coding DNA: TGTGCCAGCAGTCCCCCGTTTCCCAGCCCTTACGAGCAGTACTTC.

This clonotype turned up a few times. The chain joins TRBV5-1 to TRBJ1-2; 7 positions agree with TRBD1. The CDR3 is 16 residues long. Germline V gene lookup returns CDR1 SGHRS and CDR2 YFSETQ. The junction had 13 bases not matched to a gene; V was cut back by 0 bases and J by 8 bases. CDR3 nucleotides: TGCGCCAGCAGCTTGGGGACGACAGGGACCCCACGCGGCTACACCTTC. Its protein product is CASSLGTTGTPRGYTF. Looking up the rest from reference TRBV5-1 and TRBJ1-2 gives the full variable domain: KAGVTQTPRYLIKTRGQQVTLSCSPISGHRSVSWYQQTPGQGLQFLFEYFSETQRNKGNFPGRFSGRQFSNSRSEMNVSTLELGDSALYLCASSLGTTGTPRGYTFGSGTRLTVV.

This clonotype has a handful of counts. V gene TRBV7-9 combines with J gene TRBJ2-3; D is possibly TRBD1 (6 bases). V was pared by 5 bases and J by 4 bases, with 19 bases between. The germline V gene encodes CDR1 SEHNR and CDR2 FQNEAQ (reference sequence). There are 16 residues in the CDR3. This chain's CDR3 is CASSAKGDRGADTQYF. DNA of the CDR3: TGTGCCAGCAGCGCGAAGGGGGACCGAGGGGCAGATACGCAGTATTTT.

Written as DNA, the CDR3 is TGTGCCAGCAGCCCCAGGTCCAGCGGGAGACTTTACGAGCAGTACTTC. Protein: CASSPRSSGRLYEQYF. The rearrangement uses TRBV4-2 and TRBJ2-7, with 8 bases aligning to TRBD2. V shed 4 bases and J 4 bases; nucleotides not matched to a gene: 12. The CDR3 consists of 16 residues. The germline V gene encodes CDR1 LGHNA and CDR2 YNFKEQ.

In regard to this clonotype: A read error is possible here, since a much larger clone lies one base away. The chain joins TRBV6-4 to TRBJ2-1; tentative D call: TRBD2 (6 bases). CDR1 is MRHNA, CDR2 SNTAGT, per germline. The CDR3 extends over 13 amino acids. CDR3 sequence (DNA): TGTGCCAACAGTTACTCACTAGCCGGTGAGAAGTTCTTC. Its translation is CANSYSLAGEKFF.

This clonotype came up many times. This chain joins TRBV20-1 and TRBJ2-7; D is tentatively TRBD1 or TRBD2 (5 bases each). This CDR3 is 13 amino acids long. From germline, CDR1 is DFQATT and CDR2 SNEGSKA (reference sequence). V was pared by 6 bases and J by 0 bases, with 12 bases between. CDR3 protein: CSALGVSSYEQYF. Here the CDR3 DNA reads TGCAGTGCCCTGGGGGTCAGCTCCTACGAGCAGTACTTC.

In its sample, this clonotype was seen many times. V is TRBV4-1 and J is TRBJ1-1, with 7 bases identical to TRBD1. This CDR3 region has 15 residues. Germline V CDR1 and CDR2: MGHRA, YSYEKL. The V and J ends lost 3 bases and 1 base, in that order; junction bases with no gene match: 5. This chain's CDR3 is CASSQAGQWNTEAFF. CDR3 in DNA: TGCGCCAGCAGCCAGGCGGGACAGTGGAACACTGAAGCTTTCTTT.

The table lists this clonotype with many counts. The genes are TRBV7-6 and TRBJ2-3; D may be TRBD2 (6 bases). This CDR3 contains 14 residues. V was cut by 5 bases and J by 2 bases, with 11 bases left in between. From germline, CDR1 is SGHVS and CDR2 FNYEAQ. The DNA for the CDR3 is TGTGCCAGCAGCCCGGGACTCATCACAGATACGCAGTATTTT. It is translated as CASSPGLITDTQYF.

V usage is TRBV6-5 and J usage is TRBJ2-1; 7 positions agree with TRBD1. The CDR3 consists of 13 residues. V shed 8 bases and J 8 bases; nucleotides not matched to a gene: 9. CDR1 and CDR2 (germline): MNHEY, SVGAGI. The CDR3 is CASSSTGRHEQFF. Written as DNA, the CDR3 is TGTGCCAGCTCGTCGACAGGGCGCCATGAGCAGTTCTTC.

In this sample, this clonotype turned up a few times. The chain employs TRBV7-3 and TRBJ2-1; 8 bases agree with TRBD2. Germline-derived CDR1 and CDR2 are SGHTA and FQGTGA. This CDR3 contains 16 residues. J was trimmed by 4 bases and V by 4 bases; bases with no gene match: 9. The CDR3 nucleotides are TGTGCCAGCAGCTCCCTTGGACTAGCTGAATACAATGAGCAGTTCTTC. This encodes CASSSLGLAEYNEQFF.